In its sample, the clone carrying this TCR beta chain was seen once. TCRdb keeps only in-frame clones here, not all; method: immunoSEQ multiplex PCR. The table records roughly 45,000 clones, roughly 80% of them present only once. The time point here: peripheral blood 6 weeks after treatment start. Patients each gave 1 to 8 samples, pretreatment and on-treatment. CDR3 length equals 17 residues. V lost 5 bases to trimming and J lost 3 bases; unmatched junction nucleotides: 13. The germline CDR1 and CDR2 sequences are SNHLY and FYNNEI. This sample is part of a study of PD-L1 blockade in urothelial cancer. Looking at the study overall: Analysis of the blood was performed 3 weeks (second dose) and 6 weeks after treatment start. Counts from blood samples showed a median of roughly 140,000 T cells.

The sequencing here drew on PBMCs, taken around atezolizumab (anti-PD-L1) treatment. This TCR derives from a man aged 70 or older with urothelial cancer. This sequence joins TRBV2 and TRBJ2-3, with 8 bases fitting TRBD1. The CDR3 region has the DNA TGTGCCAGCAGTACACCCCGACAGGGGAGAGGGACAGATACGCAGTATTTT. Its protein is CASSTPRQGRGTDTQYF. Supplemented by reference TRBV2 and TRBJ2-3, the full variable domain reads EPEVTQTPSHQVTQMGQEVILRCVPISNHLYFYWYRQILGQKVEFLVSFYNNEISEKSEIFDDQFSVERPDGSNFTLKIRSTKLEDSAMYFCASSTPRQGRGTDTQYFGPGTRLTVL.